This record looks at one T cell receptor (beta chain) sequence and its context. As yet, its antigen is unknown. This sample stems from a study of cytomegalovirus exposure and HLA in healthy donors. Study-wide results and limits: Previously analyzed data showed that most TCR beta V segments were productive at a frequency of about 90% or about 30%. According to the study, 160 or so TCR beta chains were cytomegalovirus-associated.

The CDR3 is made up of 14 amino acids. Germline CDR1 reads ENHRY; CDR2 reads SYGVKD. J was trimmed by 10 bases and V by 0 bases; bases with no gene match: 5. The PCR contained 60 Vbeta and 13 Jbeta primers. Clones were sequenced by immunoSEQ multiplex PCR, and TCRdb holds only the in-frame ones, with some missing. The data contain some 140,000 clones, more than 70% of them seen just once; the ten biggest clones take up 5.6%. The specimen was PBMCs. The chain uses TRBV10-3 and TRBJ2-1; 8 positions agree with TRBD2. The receptor was isolated from a woman in her thirties or forties in good health and CMV-seropositive. CDR3 region: CAISESSGIGEQFF. The CDR3, as DNA: TGTGCCATCAGTGAGTCTAGCGGGATAGGGGAGCAGTTCTTC.